Presented here are 11 T cell receptor beta chains from one specimen sequenced in a study of T cells in Graves' hyperthyroidism and ophthalmopathy. Amplified TCR beta CDR3 regions came from RNA transcripts. HTBI primers were employed in a first-round RT-PCR of the TCR CDR3. TCRdb reanalysed the multiplex PCR reads using MiXCR and keeps one entry per CDR3 protein. The repertoire holds roughly 330,000 distinct CDR3 sequences, 16% seen once, with approximately 33% in the top ten. Sequenced material: blood. The receptors here all came from a man aged 25 to 40 with Graves' hyperthyroidism.

At least ten counts were recorded for this clonotype. This sequence joins TRBV6-1 and TRBJ2-7; D uncertain. The J call may be in error: the DNA end matches TRBJ2-1 better. Germline CDR1 is MNHNS and CDR2 is SASEGT. CDR3 length equals 13 residues. CDR3 coding DNA: TGTGCCAGCAGTGACCCTAGGTCCTACGAGCAGTTCTTC. As protein: CASSDPRSYEQFF.

The V call is TRBV15, the J call TRBJ1-6, with D possibly TRBD1 on 5 matching bases. The CDR3 has 14 residues. Germline V gene lookup returns CDR1 LNHNV and CDR2 YYDKDF (reference sequence). V lost 5 bases to trimming and J lost 7 bases, with 12 bases between them. The chain's CDR3 is CATSAGSFNSPLHF. As DNA, the CDR3 is TGTGCCACCAGCGCAGGGTCGTTCAATTCACCCCTCCACTTT.

The chain combines TRBV19 with TRBJ2-7; no definite D call. The V end lost 9 bases, the J end lost 7 bases, and 25 bases lay between the germline ends. CDR3 size: 15 residues. Germline V gene lookup returns CDR1 LNHDA and CDR2 SQIVND (reference sequence). The CDR3 coding sequence is TGTGCCAGCAGTCTTGTCACGTTCGGTCTCGGGGAGCAGTACTTC. It is translated as CASSLVTFGLGEQYF.

This clonotype has only a few counts. This sequence joins TRBV19 and TRBJ1-1, with D maybe TRBD1 (5 bases). Germline V lookup: CDR1 LNHDA, CDR2 SQIVND (reference sequence). The V end lost 5 bases, the J end lost 10 bases, and 20 bases lay between the germline ends. The CDR3 is 14 amino acids. The CDR3 coding sequence is TGTGCCAGTAGTCTATCCCCGGAGGGTAGGGGAGCTTTCTTT. Translating it yields CASSLSPEGRGAFF.

The chain uses TRBV5-4 and TRBJ2-7; D tentatively reads TRBD1 or TRBD2 (5 bases each). The CDR3 contains 17 residues. The germline gives CDR1 SGHNT, CDR2 YYREEE (reference sequence). The germline V and J ends were trimmed by 5 bases and 2 bases, with 23 bases remaining between them. CDR3 DNA: TGTGCCAGCAGTTCCTCGGGCCTCTTGGGGGTACCCTACGAGCAGTACTTC. Amino acids: CASSSSGLLGVPYEQYF.

A few counts support this clonotype. The chain is built from TRBV6-1 and TRBJ2-2, with D perhaps TRBD1 (6 bases). V was shortened by 10 bases and J by 2 bases, with 14 bases between the two germline ends. Germline lookup yields CDR1 MNHNS and CDR2 SASEGT. The CDR3 extends over 14 amino acids. Here the CDR3 reads CATAFRGNTGELFF. The CDR3 nucleotides are TGTGCCACCGCATTCAGGGGCAACACCGGGGAGCTGTTTTTT.

This clonotype was seen more than once but under ten times. The J gene is TRBJ1-2, the V gene TRBV20-1; D gene uncertain. Germline V gene lookup returns CDR1 DFQATT and CDR2 SNEGSKA (reference sequence). This CDR3 spans 13 amino acids. V gave up 5 bases and J gave up 4 bases, with 14 bases separating them. CDR3: CSARTEEFYGYTF. In DNA, the CDR3 is TGCAGTGCTCGGACGGAAGAGTTCTATGGCTACACCTTC.

The chain has TRBV24-1 and TRBJ1-1; D not certain. CDR1 KGHDR and CDR2 SFDVKD come from the germline V gene. V was clipped by 11 bases and J by 4 bases, with 10 bases between them. The CDR3 extends over 11 amino acids. The CDR3 DNA sequence: TGTGCCAGCAGAGGTGGCACTGAAGCTTTCTTT. This codes for CASRGGTEAFF.

Of note for this clonotype: At one end the junction does not follow the germline gene, possibly because of a read error. The J gene is TRBJ1-2, the V gene TRBV20-1; D is perhaps TRBD1 (5 bases). The CDR3 contains 13 residues. Germline CDR1 DFQATT, CDR2 SNEGSKA (reference sequence). The CDR3 sequence is CSAPDSLNYGYAF. The CDR3 DNA reads TGCAGTGCCCCAGACAGCCTGAACTATGGCTACGCCTTC.

This clonotype was observed at least ten times. The chain recombines TRBV6-5 with TRBJ2-1; 10 bases align to TRBD2. Germline assignment: CDR1 MNHEY and CDR2 SVGAGI. CDR3 length: 17 residues. The J segment lost 3 bases and the V segment lost 1 base, leaving 6 bases of the junction unmatched. CDR3 in DNA: TGTGCCAGCAGTTACTTTTTTAGCGGGAGGATCTACAATGAGCAGTTCTTC. Its translation is CASSYFFSGRIYNEQFF.

This clonotype came up many times. CDR3 protein: CSARDGLAGINEQYF. Here the CDR3 DNA reads TGCAGTGCTAGAGATGGGCTAGCGGGAATCAACGAGCAGTACTTC. The chain joins TRBV20-1 to TRBJ2-7; 9 positions agree with TRBD2. The CDR3 is 15 residues long. V lost 0 bases to trimming and J lost 5 bases; unmatched junction nucleotides: 8. The germline CDR1 and CDR2 sequences are DFQATT and SNEGSKA (reference sequence).